This TCR beta chain emerged from a study of PD-1 blockade in classical Hodgkin lymphoma. Overall study findings and caveats: Diversity in CD4+ TCRs, unlike that measured in CD8+ TCRs, had risen significantly by C4D1. It was reported that newly diagnosed patients had less baseline TCR diversity than healthy donors. When nivolumab was started under 1 year after ASCT, patients were excluded.

Data came from immunoSEQ multiplex PCR; TCRdb stores just in-frame clones and leaves some out. Of 31,000 or so clones in the sample, roughly four fifths were seen once. Details on this clone: Its antigen is unknown.

Described time point: cycle 4 day 1 (C4D1), after 5 to 7 weeks of nivolumab. Every single patient, without exception, relapsed after autologous stem cell transplantation, and brentuximab vedotin exposure varied. When best responses were assessed, they were complete response, partial response or progressive disease. Trimming shortened V by 5 bases and J by 4 bases, and 11 bases separated the two germline ends. Germline V gene sequence: CDR1 MDHEN, CDR2 SYDVKM. The CDR3 has 14 residues. The sequencing here drew on peripheral blood mononuclear cells (PBMCs), taken before the fourth cycle of nivolumab. V gene TRBV28 combines with J gene TRBJ1-4, with a weak D call TRBD1 (6 bases). The receptor's source is a human donor with classical Hodgkin lymphoma. The CDR3 region is CASSIGQSNEKLFF. Written as DNA, the CDR3 is TGTGCCAGCAGTATTGGACAGAGTAATGAAAAACTGTTTTTT.